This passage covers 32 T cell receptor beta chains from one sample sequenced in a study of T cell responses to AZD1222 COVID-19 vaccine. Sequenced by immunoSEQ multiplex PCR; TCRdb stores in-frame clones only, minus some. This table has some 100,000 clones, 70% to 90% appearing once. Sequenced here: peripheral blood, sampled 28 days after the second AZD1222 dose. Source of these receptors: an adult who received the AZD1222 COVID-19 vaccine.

CDR3 coding DNA: TGCGCCAGCAGCCCTAGCGGGGGGGTCTCCTACAATGAGCAGTTCTTC. Translating gives CASSPSGGVSYNEQFF. V is TRBV5-1 and J is TRBJ2-1; 12 nucleotides align to TRBD2. CDR1 is SGHRS and CDR2 is YFSETQ in the germline V gene. The J segment lost 0 bases and the V segment lost 4 bases, leaving 2 bases of the junction unmatched. CDR3 length: 16 residues.

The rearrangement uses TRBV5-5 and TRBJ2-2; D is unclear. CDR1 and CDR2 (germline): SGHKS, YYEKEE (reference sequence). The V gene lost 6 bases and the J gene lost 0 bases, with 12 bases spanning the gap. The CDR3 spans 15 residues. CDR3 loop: CASNPWTANTGELFF. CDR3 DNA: TGTGCCAGCAACCCATGGACGGCGAACACCGGGGAGCTGTTTTTT.

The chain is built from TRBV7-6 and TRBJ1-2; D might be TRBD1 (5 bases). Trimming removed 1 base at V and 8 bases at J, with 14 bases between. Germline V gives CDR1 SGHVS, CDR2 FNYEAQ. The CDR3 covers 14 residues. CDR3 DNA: TGTGCCAGCAGCTTAGGGAAGGGGATGGAGGGCTACACCTTC. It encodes CASSLGKGMEGYTF.

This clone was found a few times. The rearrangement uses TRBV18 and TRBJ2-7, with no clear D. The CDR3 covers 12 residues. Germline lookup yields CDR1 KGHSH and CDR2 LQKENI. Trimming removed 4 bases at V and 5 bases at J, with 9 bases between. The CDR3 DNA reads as TGTGCCAGCTCACGGGGTGGGGACGAGCAGTACTTC. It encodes CASSRGGDEQYF.

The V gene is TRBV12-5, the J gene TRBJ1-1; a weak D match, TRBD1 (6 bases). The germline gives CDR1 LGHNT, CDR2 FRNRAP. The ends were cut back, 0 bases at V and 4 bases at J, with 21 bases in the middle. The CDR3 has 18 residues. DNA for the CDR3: TGTGCTAGTGGTTTGGTGATTAGTCCGGGACAAAAGTTCACTGAAGCTTTCTTT. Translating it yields CASGLVISPGQKFTEAFF.

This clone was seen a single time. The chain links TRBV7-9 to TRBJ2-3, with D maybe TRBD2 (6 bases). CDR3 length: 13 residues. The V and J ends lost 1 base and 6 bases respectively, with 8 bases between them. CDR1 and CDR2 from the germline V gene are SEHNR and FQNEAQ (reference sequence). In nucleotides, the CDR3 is TGTGCCAGCAGCTTAGTGGGACTCGATACGCAGTATTTT. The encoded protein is CASSLVGLDTQYF.

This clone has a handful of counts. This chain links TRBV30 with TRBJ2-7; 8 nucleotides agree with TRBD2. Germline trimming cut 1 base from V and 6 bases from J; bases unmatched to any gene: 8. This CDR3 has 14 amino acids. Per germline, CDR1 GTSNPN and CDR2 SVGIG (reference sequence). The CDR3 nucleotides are TGTGCCTGGAGTGCTCTAGCGGGTATCGGCGAGCAGTACTTC. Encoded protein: CAWSALAGIGEQYF. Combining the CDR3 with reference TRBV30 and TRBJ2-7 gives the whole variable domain SQTIHQWPATLVQPVGSPLSLECTVEGTSNPNLYWYRQAAGRGLQLLFYSVGIGQISSEVPQNLSASRPQDRQFILSSKKLLLSDSGFYLCAWSALAGIGEQYFGPGTRLTVT.

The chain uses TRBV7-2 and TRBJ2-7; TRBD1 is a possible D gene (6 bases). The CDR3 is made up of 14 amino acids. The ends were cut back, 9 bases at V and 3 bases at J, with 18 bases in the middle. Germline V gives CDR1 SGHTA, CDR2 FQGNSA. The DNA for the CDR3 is TGTGCCAGTAACAGGGACCCTCAAGGCTACGAGCAGTACTTC. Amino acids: CASNRDPQGYEQYF.

The CDR3 here is CASSPDAPFGGLAKNIQYF. CDR3 in DNA: TGTGCCAGCAGCCCGGACGCGCCCTTTGGCGGACTAGCCAAAAACATTCAGTACTTC. The chain recombines TRBV4-2 with TRBJ2-4, with a possible D match to TRBD2 (5 bases). Germline CDR1 and CDR2: LGHNA and YNFKEQ. V was shortened by 4 bases and J by 0 bases, with 22 bases between the two germline ends. The CDR3 length is 19 residues.

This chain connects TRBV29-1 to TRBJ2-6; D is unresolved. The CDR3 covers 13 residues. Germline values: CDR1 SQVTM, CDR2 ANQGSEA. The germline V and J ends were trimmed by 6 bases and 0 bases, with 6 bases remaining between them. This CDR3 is CSVAYSGANVLTF. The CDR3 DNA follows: TGCAGCGTCGCGTACTCTGGGGCCAACGTCCTGACTTTC.

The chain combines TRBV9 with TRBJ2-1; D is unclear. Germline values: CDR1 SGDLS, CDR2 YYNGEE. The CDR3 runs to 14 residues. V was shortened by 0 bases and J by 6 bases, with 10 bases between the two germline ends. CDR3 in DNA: TGTGCCAGCAGCGTAGATGAAGGTAGCAATGAGCAGTTCTTC. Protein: CASSVDEGSNEQFF.

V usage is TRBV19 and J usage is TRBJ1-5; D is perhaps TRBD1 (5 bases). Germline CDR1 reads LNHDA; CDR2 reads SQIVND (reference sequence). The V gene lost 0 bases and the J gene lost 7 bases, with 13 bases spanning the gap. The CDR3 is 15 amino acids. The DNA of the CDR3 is TGTGCCAGTAGTATAGATCAGAGGTGGGGGCAGCCCCAGCATTTT. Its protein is CASSIDQRWGQPQHF. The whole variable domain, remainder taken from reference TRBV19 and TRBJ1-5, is DGGITQSPKYLFRKEGQNVTLSCEQNLNHDAMYWYRQDPGQGLRLIYYSQIVNDFQKGDIAEGYSVSREKKESFPLTVTSAQKNPTAFYLCASSIDQRWGQPQHFGDGTRLSIL.

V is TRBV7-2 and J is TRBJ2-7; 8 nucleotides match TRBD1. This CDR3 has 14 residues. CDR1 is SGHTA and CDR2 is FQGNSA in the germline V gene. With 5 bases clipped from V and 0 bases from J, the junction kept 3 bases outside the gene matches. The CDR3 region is CASSPRGLSYEQYF. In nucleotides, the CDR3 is TGTGCCAGCAGCCCCAGGGGGCTCTCCTACGAGCAGTACTTC.

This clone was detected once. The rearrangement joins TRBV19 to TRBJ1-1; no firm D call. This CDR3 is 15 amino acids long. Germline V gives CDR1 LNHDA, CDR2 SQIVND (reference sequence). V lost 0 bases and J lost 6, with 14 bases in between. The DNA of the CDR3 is TGTGCCAGTAGTATAGATGCGGTTAGGTGGGCTGAAGCTTTCTTT. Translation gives CASSIDAVRWAEAFF.

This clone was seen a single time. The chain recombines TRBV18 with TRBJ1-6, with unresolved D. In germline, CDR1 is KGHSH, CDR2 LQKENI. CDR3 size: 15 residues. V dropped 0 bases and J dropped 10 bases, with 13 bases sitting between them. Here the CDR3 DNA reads TGTGCCAGCTCACCACCGTTAGGCCCTGAGTCACCCCTCCACTTT. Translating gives CASSPPLGPESPLHF.

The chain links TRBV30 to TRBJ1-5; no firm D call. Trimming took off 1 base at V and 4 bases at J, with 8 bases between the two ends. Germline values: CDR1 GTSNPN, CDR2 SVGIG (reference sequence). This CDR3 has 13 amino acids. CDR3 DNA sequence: TGTGCCTGGAGTGACGGCAGGAATCAGCCCCAGCATTTT. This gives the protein CAWSDGRNQPQHF. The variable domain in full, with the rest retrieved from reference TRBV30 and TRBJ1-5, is SQTIHQWPATLVQPVGSPLSLECTVEGTSNPNLYWYRQAAGRGLQLLFYSVGIGQISSEVPQNLSASRPQDRQFILSSKKLLLSDSGFYLCAWSDGRNQPQHFGDGTRLSIL.

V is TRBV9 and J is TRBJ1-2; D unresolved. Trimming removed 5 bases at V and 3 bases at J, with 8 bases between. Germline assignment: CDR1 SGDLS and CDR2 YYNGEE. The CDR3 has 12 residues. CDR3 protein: CASSKRDYGYTF. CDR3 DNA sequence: TGTGCCAGCAGTAAACGGGACTATGGCTACACCTTC.

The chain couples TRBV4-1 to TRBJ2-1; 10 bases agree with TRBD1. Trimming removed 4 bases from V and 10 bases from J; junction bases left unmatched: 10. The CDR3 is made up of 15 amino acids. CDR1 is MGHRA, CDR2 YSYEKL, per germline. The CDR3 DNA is TGCGCCAGCAGCCTACCGGGACAGGGGACGGAGGAGCAGTTCTTC. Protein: CASSLPGQGTEEQFF.

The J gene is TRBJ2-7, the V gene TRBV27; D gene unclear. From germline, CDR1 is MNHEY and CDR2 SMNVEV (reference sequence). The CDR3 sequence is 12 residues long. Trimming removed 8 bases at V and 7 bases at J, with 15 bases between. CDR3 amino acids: CASSSGLREQYF. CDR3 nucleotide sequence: TGTGCCAGCTCCTCCGGTCTAAGGGAGCAGTACTTC.

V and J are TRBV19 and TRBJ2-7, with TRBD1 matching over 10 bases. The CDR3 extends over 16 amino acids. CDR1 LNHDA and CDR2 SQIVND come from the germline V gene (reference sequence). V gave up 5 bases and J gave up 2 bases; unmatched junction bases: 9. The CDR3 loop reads CASSAPGQGIPYEQYF. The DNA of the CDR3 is TGTGCCAGTAGTGCCCCGGGACAGGGGATCCCCTACGAGCAGTACTTC.

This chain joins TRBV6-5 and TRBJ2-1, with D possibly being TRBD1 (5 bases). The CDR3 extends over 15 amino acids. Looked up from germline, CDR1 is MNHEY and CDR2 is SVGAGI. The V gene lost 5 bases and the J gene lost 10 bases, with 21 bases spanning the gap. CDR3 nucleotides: TGTGCCAGCAGTCCAAATGACAGATACGGATCCGAGCAGTTCTTC. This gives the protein CASSPNDRYGSEQFF.

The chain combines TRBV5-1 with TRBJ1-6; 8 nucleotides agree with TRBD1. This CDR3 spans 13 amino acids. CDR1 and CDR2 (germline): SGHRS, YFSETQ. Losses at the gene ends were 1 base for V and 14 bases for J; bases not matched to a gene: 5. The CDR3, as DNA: TGCGCCAGCAGCTTGACAGGACAGGGAGCCCTCCACTTT. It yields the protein CASSLTGQGALHF.

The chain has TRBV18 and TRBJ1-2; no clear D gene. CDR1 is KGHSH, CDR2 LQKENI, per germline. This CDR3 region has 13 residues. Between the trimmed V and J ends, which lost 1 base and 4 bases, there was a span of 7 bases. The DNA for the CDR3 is TGTGCCAGCTCACCACTAGCAATCTATGGCTACACCTTC. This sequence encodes CASSPLAIYGYTF. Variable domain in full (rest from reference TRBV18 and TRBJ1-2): NAGVMQNPRHLVRRRGQEARLRCSPMKGHSHVYWYRQLPEEGLKFMVYLQKENIIDESGMPKERFSAEFPKEGPSILRIQQVVRGDSAAYFCASSPLAIYGYTFGSGTRLTVV.

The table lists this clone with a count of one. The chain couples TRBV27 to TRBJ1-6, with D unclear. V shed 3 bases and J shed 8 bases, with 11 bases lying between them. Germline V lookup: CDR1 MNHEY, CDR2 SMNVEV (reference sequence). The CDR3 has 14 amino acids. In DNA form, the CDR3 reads TGTGCCAGCAGTTTCAATGGTTGGGATTCACCCCTCCACTTT. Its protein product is CASSFNGWDSPLHF.

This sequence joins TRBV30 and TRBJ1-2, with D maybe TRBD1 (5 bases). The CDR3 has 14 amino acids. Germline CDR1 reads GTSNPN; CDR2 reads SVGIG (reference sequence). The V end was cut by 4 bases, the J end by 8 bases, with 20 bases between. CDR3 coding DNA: TGTGCCTGGAAGCTCGGCAGGGCTGTTTACGGCTACACCTTC. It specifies CAWKLGRAVYGYTF.

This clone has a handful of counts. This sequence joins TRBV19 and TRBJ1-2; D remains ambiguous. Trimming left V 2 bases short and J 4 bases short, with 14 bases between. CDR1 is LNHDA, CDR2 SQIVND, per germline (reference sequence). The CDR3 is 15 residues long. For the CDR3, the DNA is TGTGCCAGTAGTATAAGCGGAGTCGGAATCTATGGCTACACCTTC. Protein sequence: CASSISGVGIYGYTF.

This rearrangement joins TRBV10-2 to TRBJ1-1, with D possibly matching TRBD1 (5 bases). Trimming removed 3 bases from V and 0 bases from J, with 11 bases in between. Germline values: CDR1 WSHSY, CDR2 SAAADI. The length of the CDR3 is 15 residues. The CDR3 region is CASSDPGHLNTEAFF. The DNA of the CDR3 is TGCGCCAGCAGTGACCCCGGACACCTGAACACTGAAGCTTTCTTT.

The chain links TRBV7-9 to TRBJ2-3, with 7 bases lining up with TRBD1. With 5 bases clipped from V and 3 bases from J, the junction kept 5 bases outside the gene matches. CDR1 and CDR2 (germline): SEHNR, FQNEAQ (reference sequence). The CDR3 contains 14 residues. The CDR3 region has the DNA TGTGCCAGCAGCGCGGACAGGAAAACAGATACGCAGTATTTT. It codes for CASSADRKTDTQYF.

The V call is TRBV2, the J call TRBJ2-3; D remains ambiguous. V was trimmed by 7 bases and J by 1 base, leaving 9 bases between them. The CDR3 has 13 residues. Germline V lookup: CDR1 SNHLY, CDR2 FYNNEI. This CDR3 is CASTRAGTDTQYF. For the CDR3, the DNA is TGTGCCAGCACCCGGGCCGGCACAGATACGCAGTATTTT. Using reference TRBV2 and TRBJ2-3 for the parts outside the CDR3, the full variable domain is EPEVTQTPSHQVTQMGQEVILRCVPISNHLYFYWYRQILGQKVEFLVSFYNNEISEKSEIFDDQFSVERPDGSNFTLKIRSTKLEDSAMYFCASTRAGTDTQYFGPGTRLTVL.

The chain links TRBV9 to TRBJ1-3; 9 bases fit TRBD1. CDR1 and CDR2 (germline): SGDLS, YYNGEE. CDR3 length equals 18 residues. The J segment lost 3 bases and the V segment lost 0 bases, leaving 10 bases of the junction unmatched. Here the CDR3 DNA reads TGTGCCAGCAGCGTAGGGACAGGGGTAAGAGGAATTGGAAACACCATATATTTT. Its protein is CASSVGTGVRGIGNTIYF.

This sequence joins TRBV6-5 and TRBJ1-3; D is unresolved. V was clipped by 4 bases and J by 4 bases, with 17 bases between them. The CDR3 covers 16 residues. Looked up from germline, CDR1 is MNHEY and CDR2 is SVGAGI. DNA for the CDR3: TGTGCCAGCAGTTCCTTGGACGTCCCTCTGGGAAACACCATATATTTT. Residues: CASSSLDVPLGNTIYF.

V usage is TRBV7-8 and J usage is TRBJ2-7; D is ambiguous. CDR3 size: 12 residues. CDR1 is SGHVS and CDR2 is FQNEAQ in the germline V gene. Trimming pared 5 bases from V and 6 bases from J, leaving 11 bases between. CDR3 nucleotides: TGTGCCAGCAGCCGATTACTGGGCGAGCAGTACTTC. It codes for CASSRLLGEQYF.